This is a list of T cell receptor beta chains from one sample in a study of identical twins. TCRdb reanalysed the 5' RACE reads using MiXCR and keeps one entry per CDR3 protein. The profile covers approximately 530,000 distinct CDR3 sequences, with about a fifth appearing a single time and approximately 0.52% taken by the ten largest. Separately, the same data were catalogued under a study of yellow fever vaccine responses in identical twins.

The source material was CD4+ T cells sorted from blood. The receptors come from a woman between 18 and 30 years old in good health. CDR3s include the opening cysteine and the closing phenylalanine or tryptophan. A D gene is named only where the DNA matches it firmly. Part of the rows lack a size; the others show once, few, many or a class for expanded clones.

v_call	clone_size	j_call	d_call	cdr3_nt	cdr3_aa
TRBV20-1	.	TRBJ2-4	TRBD2	TGCTGTGCTAGAGGAGCTAGCGGGAGAGAGGGAGAAAACATTCAGTACTTC	CCARGASGREGENIQYF
TRBV3-1	.	TRBJ2-1	.	TGTGCCAGCAGCCGAACTTCGGTGGTCAATGAGCAGTTCTTC	CASSRTSVVNEQFF
TRBV4-1	.	TRBJ2-2	TRBD1	TGCGCCAGCAGCCCCCAGGGGGCTGGAGTGATATTCGGGGAGCTGTTTTTT	CASSPQGAGVIFGELFF
TRBV4-2	few	TRBJ1-4	.	TGTGCCAGCAGCCAAGGATCGGGGTTAGTCGAAAAACTGTTTTTT	CASSQGSGLVEKLFF
TRBV15	once	TRBJ2-1	TRBD2	TGTGCCACCATGACTAGCGGCAGAGGGGCTGAGCAGTTCTTC	CATMTSGRGAEQFF
TRBV2	few	TRBJ2-7	TRBD1	TGTGCCAGCAACAGGGGAGTCTACGAGCAGTACTTC	CASNRGVYEQYF
TRBV5-1	once	TRBJ1-2	.	TGCGCCAGCAGCTTGGCCAAAGCTAACTATGGCTACACCTTC	CASSLAKANYGYTF
TRBV9	few	TRBJ2-1	.	TGTGCCAGCAGCGTAGTGGGTATTGGTGAGCAGTTCTTC	CASSVVGIGEQFF
TRBV10-3	few	TRBJ2-1	.	TGTGCCATCAGTGTCCTCCCGGGGGCCGTCGATGAGCAGTTCTTC	CAISVLPGAVDEQFF
TRBV12-3/TRBV12-4	few	TRBJ2-7	.	TGTGCCAGCAGTTTGCGACAGGCCGCCTACGAGCAGTACTTC	CASSLRQAAYEQYF
TRBV4-1	.	TRBJ2-7	TRBD2	TGCGCCAGCAGCCGGGGACTAGCGGGAGGGCCCTCCTACGAGCAGTACTTC	CASSRGLAGGPSYEQYF
TRBV20-1	.	TRBJ2-1	.	TGCAGTGAATCCGGGAGCCACAATGAGCAGTTCTTC	CSESGSHNEQFF
TRBV4-1	few	TRBJ2-7	TRBD1	TGCGCCAGCAGCCAGCCGCCCGGGACAGCTATTGGTGAGCAGTACTTC	CASSQPPGTAIGEQYF
TRBV7-2	.	TRBJ2-2	TRBD2	TGTGCCAGCAGCTTAGCTCAGCGGGAGGTCCCCGGGGAGCTGTTTTTT	CASSLAQREVPGELFF
TRBV7-6	few	TRBJ1-5	.	TGTGCCAGCAGCCAAGAGGTCGGGGGAACCCAGCATTTT	CASSQEVGGTQHF
TRBV7-6	.	TRBJ2-2	.	TGTGCCAGCAGCTTAGCGACGGTAATTCAAGCTGGGGAGCTGTTTTTT	CASSLATVIQAGELFF
TRBV5-1	.	TRBJ2-1	TRBD2	TGCGCCAGCAGCATGGGACTAGCGGACTACAATGAGCAGTTCTTC	CASSMGLADYNEQFF
TRBV19	few	TRBJ1-3	.	TGTGCCAGTAGTACGTCGACAGGAGGAAACACCATATATTTT	CASSTSTGGNTIYF